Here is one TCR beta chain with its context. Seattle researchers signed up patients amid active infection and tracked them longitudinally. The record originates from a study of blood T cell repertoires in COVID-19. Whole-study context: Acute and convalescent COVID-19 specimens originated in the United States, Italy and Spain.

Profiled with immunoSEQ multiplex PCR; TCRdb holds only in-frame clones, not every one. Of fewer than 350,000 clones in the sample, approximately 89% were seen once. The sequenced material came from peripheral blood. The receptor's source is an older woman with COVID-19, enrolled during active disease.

CDR3 DNA: TGTGCCAGCAGCTTAGATATCCCTCCAGGATCCTACAATGAGCAGTTCTTC. Its protein product is CASSLDIPPGSYNEQFF. The V and J genes are TRBV11-2 and TRBJ2-1, with D unclear. Germline V gene data show CDR1 as SGHAT and CDR2 as FQNNGV. The CDR3 has 17 residues. V lost 0 bases, J lost 1 base, and 13 bases lay in between.